This passage covers 27 T cell receptor beta chains from one sample sequenced in a study of early T cells in non-severe SARS-CoV-2 infection. TCRdb reprocessed the 5' RACE reads with MiXCR, giving one entry per CDR3 protein. The sample comprises fewer than 20,000 distinct CDR3 sequences, under 7.5% of which are singletons, and roughly 5.9% rests with the top ten. Sequenced: whole blood. These receptor sequences come from an adult who was a healthcare worker with PCR-confirmed SARS-CoV-2 infection or an uninfected control (not recorded which).

The rearrangement joins TRBV5-1 to TRBJ2-3, with 10 bases identical to TRBD2. Germline V gene lookup returns CDR1 SGHRS and CDR2 YFSETQ. This CDR3 has 16 residues. With 3 bases clipped from V and 5 bases from J, the junction kept 9 bases outside the gene matches. The CDR3, as DNA: TGCGCCAGCAGCTACCAAGCGGGAGGGCCCGAAGATACGCAGTATTTT. Protein: CASSYQAGGPEDTQYF.

This clonotype occurred many times. V usage is TRBV12-3 or TRBV12-4 and J usage is TRBJ2-7; no firm D call. V shed 6 bases and J shed 0 bases, with 12 bases lying between them. The CDR3 is 14 residues long. CDR3 nucleotides: TGTGCCAGCAGCCCAGGAGCGATCTCCTACGAGCAGTACTTC. Translating gives CASSPGAISYEQYF.

This clonotype was detected ten times or more. The V call is TRBV2, the J call TRBJ2-1; no reliable D call. CDR3 size: 16 residues. Germline values: CDR1 SNHLY, CDR2 FYNNEI. Trimming took 3 bases from V and 5 from J, leaving 17 bases between them. The CDR3 DNA is TGTGCCAGCAGTGATTCGGACCCCATTCGTGACAATGAGCAGTTCTTC. Its protein product is CASSDSDPIRDNEQFF.

On this clonotype: One base away lies a much larger clone, so this may be a sequencing read error. V usage is TRBV28 and J usage is TRBJ2-4; D is possibly TRBD2 (6 bases). Germline V lookup: CDR1 MDHEN, CDR2 SYDVKM. This CDR3 has 15 residues. Trimming removed 3 bases from V and 1 base from J, with 10 bases in between. The CDR3: CASSLEGSAKNIQYF. DNA for the CDR3: TGTGCCAGCAGTTTGGAGGGGTCCGCCAAAAACATTCAGTACTTC.

This clonotype appeared many times. V gene TRBV6-2 or TRBV6-3 combines with J gene TRBJ2-1; possibly TRBD1 for D (6 bases). V dropped 2 bases and J dropped 5 bases, with 10 bases sitting between them. Germline CDR1 and CDR2: MNHEY and SVGEGT. This CDR3 has 14 amino acids. CDR3 coding DNA: TGTGCCAGCAGTTACCGCGACAGGCACAATGAGCAGTTCTTC. Its translation is CASSYRDRHNEQFF.

This clonotype was counted ten times or more. The J gene is TRBJ1-6, the V gene TRBV27; possibly TRBD1 for D (6 bases). The germline V gene has CDR1 MNHEY and CDR2 SMNVEV (reference sequence). Trimming took off 4 bases at V and 7 bases at J, with 14 bases between the two ends. The CDR3 is 15 residues long. CDR3 DNA sequence: TGTGCCAGCAGTTCGCACACAGGGTTGAATTCACCCCTCCACTTT. It encodes CASSSHTGLNSPLHF.

This clonotype was observed many times. This chain links TRBV6-2 or TRBV6-3 with TRBJ2-1, with 11 bases fitting TRBD2. Germline V gene lookup returns CDR1 MNHEY and CDR2 SVGEGT. This CDR3 is 15 amino acids long. The ends lost 2 bases at V and 9 bases at J; junction bases unmatched: 6. CDR3: CASSYNSGRAGEQFF. CDR3 bases: TGTGCCAGCAGTTACAATAGCGGGAGGGCCGGTGAGCAGTTCTTC.

There are many counts of this clonotype. The rearrangement uses TRBV18 and TRBJ2-5; 10 positions match TRBD1. Trimming cost V 2 bases and J 4 bases; bases outside gene matches: 7. The CDR3 loop spans 16 amino acids. Per germline, CDR1 KGHSH and CDR2 LQKENI. CDR3 protein: CASSPVDRGTGETQYF. CDR3 coding DNA: TGTGCCAGCTCACCAGTGGACAGGGGGACAGGAGAGACCCAGTACTTC.

This clonotype was observed at least ten times. This chain uses TRBV5-4 with TRBJ1-4; 9 nucleotides agree with TRBD1. Per germline, CDR1 SGHNT and CDR2 YYREEE (reference sequence). V dropped 4 bases and J dropped 10; count of bases not matched to a gene: 5. This CDR3 spans 13 amino acids. The CDR3 bases are TGTGCCAGCAGCCCACCGGGACAGGGAAAACTGTTTTTT. Translation gives CASSPPGQGKLFF.

This clonotype was counted a few times. This rearrangement joins TRBV19 to TRBJ2-2, with D uncertain. With 7 bases removed from V and 0 bases from J, the gap between germline ends came to 6 bases. This CDR3 is 13 amino acids long. Germline CDR1 LNHDA, CDR2 SQIVND (reference sequence). In DNA form, the CDR3 reads TGTGCCAGTAAAAGGTCGAACACCGGGGAGCTGTTTTTT. This sequence encodes CASKRSNTGELFF.

This clonotype is medium-sized. The V gene is TRBV29-1, the J gene TRBJ2-2; no firm D call. CDR1 and CDR2 from the germline V gene are SQVTM and ANQGSEA. This CDR3 has 12 amino acids. Trimming removed 5 bases at V and 6 bases at J, with 10 bases between. In nucleotides, the CDR3 is TGCAGCGTTCAACCTGACGCCGGGGAGCTGTTTTTT. Translation gives CSVQPDAGELFF.

This clonotype was seen repeatedly, ten times or more. This chain uses TRBV20-1 with TRBJ2-3; TRBD2 matches at 9 bases. The V gene end was trimmed by 6 bases and the J gene end by 3 bases; junction bases not matched to a gene: 10. Germline V gives CDR1 DFQATT, CDR2 SNEGSKA (reference sequence). The CDR3 is 15 residues long. The CDR3: CSATTLAGDTDTQYF. CDR3 nucleotide sequence: TGCAGTGCCACCACGTTAGCGGGAGATACAGATACGCAGTATTTT.

This clonotype was picked up many times. This chain joins TRBV28 and TRBJ2-7; D is unclear. With 7 bases removed from V and 0 bases from J, the gap between germline ends came to 10 bases. The germline V gene has CDR1 MDHEN and CDR2 SYDVKM. The CDR3 has 13 amino acids. The DNA of the CDR3 is TGTGCCAGCACCTTTGGTGACTCCTACGAGCAGTACTTC. Its translation: CASTFGDSYEQYF.

The gene calls are TRBV21-1 and TRBJ2-1; the DNA was not compared with TRBD1, the D call given in the table. TRBV21-1 is designated a pseudogene. This CDR3 has 11 residues. CDR3 sequence (DNA): TGTGCTACCACACCTGGGGGGAGGCAGTTCTTC. Translating gives CATTPGGRQFF.

This clonotype occurred many times. The rearrangement joins TRBV6-5 to TRBJ2-5, with D possibly being TRBD1 (6 bases). Trimming stripped 6 bases from V and 5 bases from J, with 13 bases between. CDR1 is MNHEY and CDR2 is SVGAGI in the germline V gene. The CDR3 extends over 13 amino acids. CDR3 in amino acids: CASSSTRGETQYF. As DNA, the CDR3 is TGTGCCAGCAGCTCTACGAGGGGGGAGACCCAGTACTTC.

There are many counts of this clonotype. This chain links TRBV6-6 with TRBJ1-1; D might be TRBD1 (5 bases). Trimming removed 0 bases from V and 0 bases from J, with 11 bases in between. Per germline, CDR1 MNHNY and CDR2 SVGAGI (reference sequence). This CDR3 is built from 16 residues. The CDR3 region has the DNA TGTGCCAGCAGTTACTCTCCGGGACTCCTGAACACTGAAGCTTTCTTT. Residues: CASSYSPGLLNTEAFF.

This clonotype showed up many times. The gene calls are TRBV3-1 and TRBJ2-7, with a tentative D call TRBD2 (5 bases). The germline CDR1 and CDR2 sequences are LGHDT and YNNKEL (reference sequence). The CDR3 spans 14 residues. The ends were cut back, 3 bases at V and 0 bases at J, with 9 bases in the middle. CDR3 coding DNA: TGTGCCAGCAGCCAGGAGGTCGGCTCCTACGAGCAGTACTTC. Its translation is CASSQEVGSYEQYF.

This clonotype was detected ten times or more. This sequence joins TRBV27 and TRBJ1-1; 11 bases fit TRBD1. After removal of 2 bases from V and 3 bases from J, the junction contained 2 bases not matched to a gene. This CDR3 is built from 15 residues. Germline V gene sequence: CDR1 MNHEY, CDR2 SMNVEV (reference sequence). The CDR3: CASSLEDRGHTEAFF. CDR3 in DNA: TGTGCCAGCAGTTTAGAGGACAGGGGGCACACTGAAGCTTTCTTT.

This clonotype was recorded many times. J is TRBJ1-6 and V is TRBV6-5; no clear D gene. The CDR3 runs 14 residues. The V gene lost 0 bases and the J gene lost 8 bases, with 8 bases spanning the gap. Germline V gene lookup returns CDR1 MNHEY and CDR2 SVGAGI. The CDR3 DNA is TGTGCCAGCAGTTACTCGAATGGGGATTCACCCCTCCACTTT. Amino acid sequence: CASSYSNGDSPLHF.

This clonotype was observed many times. The CDR3 loop reads CASRGPDLREAVETQYF. CDR3 DNA sequence: TGTGCCAGCAGGGGCCCAGATTTGCGGGAGGCCGTAGAGACCCAGTACTTC. The chain employs TRBV21-1 and TRBJ2-5; TRBD2, the table's D call, lacks a check against the DNA. TRBV21-1 is marked as a pseudogene. The CDR3 is made up of 17 amino acids.

This clonotype was found many times. V usage is TRBV4-1 and J usage is TRBJ2-1, with 7 bases identical to TRBD1. The V gene end was trimmed by 1 base and the J gene end by 9 bases; junction bases not matched to a gene: 3. From germline, CDR1 is MGHRA and CDR2 YSYEKL. The CDR3 runs to 13 residues. The chain's CDR3 is CASSQGRTGEQFF. In nucleotides, the CDR3 is TGCGCCAGCAGCCAAGGTCGGACAGGTGAGCAGTTCTTC.

The V call is TRBV6-1, the J call TRBJ2-3, with 7 bases that match TRBD1. J lost 5 bases, V lost 2 bases, and 7 bases had no gene match. The CDR3 is made up of 15 amino acids. CDR1 is MNHNS and CDR2 is SASEGT in the germline V gene. The CDR3 loop reads CASSETRDSGDTQYF. The CDR3 region has the DNA TGTGCCAGCAGTGAAACCCGGGACAGTGGAGATACGCAGTATTTT.

This clonotype was detected ten times or more. This sequence joins TRBV19 and TRBJ2-1; D gene unclear. Germline-derived CDR1 and CDR2 are LNHDA and SQIVND (reference sequence). This CDR3 is built from 12 residues. Trimming shortened V by 6 bases and J by 6 bases, and 9 bases separated the two germline ends. CDR3 residues: CASRGFGNEQFF. In nucleotides, the CDR3 is TGTGCCAGTAGGGGTTTCGGCAATGAGCAGTTCTTC.

This clonotype was counted only a few times. The chain couples TRBV11-1 to TRBJ2-7; 8 bases are a match to TRBD1. Unmatched junction bases numbered 4, after V lost 2 bases and J lost 4 bases. CDR3 size: 14 residues. Germline lookup yields CDR1 SGHAT and CDR2 FQDESV (reference sequence). The CDR3: CASSLLDRAYEQYF. CDR3 sequence (DNA): TGTGCCAGCAGCTTACTGGACAGGGCATACGAGCAGTACTTC.

This clonotype was detected many times. The J gene is TRBJ1-1, the V gene TRBV27; unclear D gene. Germline values: CDR1 MNHEY, CDR2 SMNVEV (reference sequence). The V and J ends lost 7 bases and 1 base respectively, with 10 bases between them. The CDR3 length is 13 residues. The CDR3 here is CASNQHENTEAFF. The CDR3 bases are TGTGCCAGCAACCAACATGAGAACACTGAAGCTTTCTTT.

The sample holds a few counts of this clonotype. The chain combines TRBV5-1 with TRBJ2-1; 12 nucleotides agree with TRBD1. With 4 bases clipped from V and 5 bases from J, the junction kept 16 bases outside the gene matches. Germline lookup yields CDR1 SGHRS and CDR2 YFSETQ. This CDR3 is 19 amino acids long. The CDR3 loop reads CASSHRDRGQLAGNNEQFF. The CDR3 DNA follows: TGCGCCAGCAGCCACCGGGACAGGGGGCAACTAGCGGGGAACAATGAGCAGTTCTTC.

This clonotype was detected many times. This chain connects TRBV20-1 to TRBJ1-1; 7 bases fit TRBD1. Germline trimming cut 3 bases from V and 3 bases from J; bases unmatched to any gene: 1. This CDR3 is built from 12 residues. Germline-derived CDR1 and CDR2 are DFQATT and SNEGSKA (reference sequence). The CDR3, as DNA: TGCAGTGCTAGTACAGGGGACACTGAAGCTTTCTTT. Its protein is CSASTGDTEAFF.